These 21 T cell receptor beta chains share one sample of origin, sequenced in a study of OX40 agonist ivuxolimab in advanced cancers. TCRdb's table, derived via immunoSEQ multiplex PCR, lists solely in-frame clones and lacks some. The repertoire has tens of thousands of clones, approximately 80% of them found once; the top ten carry under 4%. The sequencing here drew on CD4+ or CD8+ T cells sorted from blood, taken in a trial of the OX40 agonist ivuxolimab. The receptor source for this set is an adult with an advanced solid tumor such as melanoma, head and neck, liver or kidney cancer.

This chain connects TRBV11-3 to TRBJ2-3, with D maybe TRBD1 (6 bases). Germline CDR1 reads SGHNT; CDR2 reads YENEEA. Trimming removed 5 bases at V and 2 bases at J, with 11 bases between. The CDR3 consists of 14 residues. For the CDR3, the DNA is TGTGCCAGCAGCCTCACAGGGTTCACAGATACGCAGTATTTT. Amino acids: CASSLTGFTDTQYF.

This clone was seen more than once but under ten times. The rearrangement joins TRBV6-5 to TRBJ1-6, with 8 bases aligning to TRBD1. The CDR3 is 15 amino acids. Germline CDR1 is MNHEY and CDR2 is SVGAGI. V lost 5 bases to trimming and J lost 6 bases; unmatched junction nucleotides: 6. The CDR3 DNA follows: TGTGCCAGCAGTCTCGGACAGGGCTCTAATTCACCCCTCCACTTT. Its protein is CASSLGQGSNSPLHF.

This chain links TRBV7-2 with TRBJ2-5; 8 bases fit TRBD1. Losses at the gene ends were 7 bases for V and 2 bases for J; bases not matched to a gene: 6. CDR1 is SGHTA and CDR2 is FQGNSA in the germline V gene. This CDR3 region has 14 residues. The CDR3 DNA sequence: TGTGCCAGCAAGCAGGGGGCGCCTCAAGAGACCCAGTACTTC. This sequence encodes CASKQGAPQETQYF.

This clone was seen only a few times. The gene calls are TRBV10-1 and TRBJ1-3; tentatively, D is TRBD1 (5 bases). The V end was cut by 6 bases, the J end by 1 base, with 10 bases between. The CDR3 runs to 14 residues. Germline CDR1 and CDR2: WNHNN and SYGVQD (reference sequence). The CDR3 DNA sequence: TGCGCCAGCAGCGAGGACACTTCTGGAAACACCATATATTTT. It is translated as CASSEDTSGNTIYF.

V and J are TRBV6-5 and TRBJ2-2; 7 bases match TRBD1. The V segment lost 6 bases and the J segment 6 bases; nucleotides outside the gene matches: 7. The CDR3 sequence is 14 residues long. Germline V gives CDR1 MNHEY, CDR2 SVGAGI. CDR3 DNA: TGTGCCAGCAGCCGGCCGACAGGGCCCGGGGAGCTGTTTTTT. Its protein is CASSRPTGPGELFF.

This clone was counted only a few times. One end of the junction varies from germline; a read error may be responsible. The V gene is TRBV7-2, the J gene TRBJ1-1; 10 positions agree with TRBD1. The CDR3 runs to 15 residues. CDR1 and CDR2 (germline): SGHTA, FQGNSA. The CDR3 spells CASSHRQGAGTEAFF. CDR3 coding DNA: TGCGCCAGCAGCCACAGACAGGGGGCGGGCACTGAAGCTTTCTTT.

The sample holds one count of this clone. The chain has TRBV4-3 and TRBJ1-4; perhaps TRBD1 as D (5 bases). Germline V gene lookup returns CDR1 LGHNA and CDR2 YSLEER. CDR3 length: 17 residues. V lost 0 bases and J lost 8, with 19 bases in between. CDR3 sequence reads: CASSQDGWDPMGEKLFF. CDR3 DNA: TGCGCCAGCAGCCAAGACGGGTGGGACCCGATGGGCGAAAAACTGTTTTTT.

This chain uses TRBV7-9 with TRBJ1-1, with D possibly TRBD1 on 5 matching bases. The CDR3 runs to 16 residues. Germline V gene lookup returns CDR1 SEHNR and CDR2 FQNEAQ (reference sequence). V was pared by 3 bases and J by 6 bases, with 20 bases between. This CDR3 reads CASSFGDATQGPEAFF. Here the CDR3 DNA reads TGTGCCAGCAGCTTCGGGGACGCGACACAAGGACCTGAAGCTTTCTTT.

This clone turned up a few times. The chain combines TRBV6-5 with TRBJ1-6, with D perhaps matching TRBD1 (5 bases). The CDR3 consists of 15 residues. With 6 bases removed from V and 4 bases from J, the gap between germline ends came to 13 bases. Germline loops: CDR1 MNHEY, CDR2 SVGAGI. CDR3 residues: CASRSLGGYNSPLHF. CDR3 bases: TGTGCCAGCAGATCCCTTGGGGGGTATAATTCACCCCTCCACTTT.

V gene TRBV9 combines with J gene TRBJ1-6, with a possible D match to TRBD1 (5 bases). The CDR3 covers 20 residues. The ends were cut back, 9 bases at V and 3 bases at J, with 31 bases in the middle. From germline, CDR1 is SGDLS and CDR2 YYNGEE. CDR3 amino acids: CANNPVNGGTGLGYNSPLHF. CDR3 in DNA: TGTGCCAACAATCCCGTCAACGGGGGGACTGGGCTCGGCTATAATTCACCCCTCCACTTT.

The chain couples TRBV18 to TRBJ2-7; TRBD2 aligns across 12 bases. Germline loops: CDR1 KGHSH, CDR2 LQKENI. There are 17 residues in the CDR3. The trim removed 0 bases at V and 3 bases at J, leaving 6 bases unmatched. CDR3: CASSPPGLAGPDYEQYF. CDR3 in DNA: TGTGCCAGCTCACCACCGGGACTAGCGGGCCCTGACTACGAGCAGTACTTC.

This clone was detected only a few times. This chain connects TRBV5-1 to TRBJ2-2; D call uncertain. Germline V gene sequence: CDR1 SGHRS, CDR2 YFSETQ. The V gene lost 7 bases and the J gene lost 6 bases, with 10 bases spanning the gap. The CDR3 is 12 amino acids. The CDR3 protein is CASAEPPGELFF. CDR3 bases: TGCGCCAGCGCCGAACCCCCCGGGGAGCTGTTTTTT.

The genes are TRBV7-2 and TRBJ2-7, with 9 nucleotides matching TRBD1. The germline CDR1 and CDR2 sequences are SGHTA and FQGNSA. The CDR3 totals 16 residues. V was pared by 4 bases and J by 1 base, with 8 bases of the junction left unmatched. For the CDR3, the DNA is TGTGCCAGCAGCTACGAGGGAGACAGGGGGTCCTACGAGCAGTACTTC. It encodes CASSYEGDRGSYEQYF. Full variable domain (missing parts from reference TRBV7-2 and TRBJ2-7): GAGVSQSPSNKVTEKGKDVELRCDPISGHTALYWYRQSLGQGLEFLIYFQGNSAPDKSGLPSDRFSAERTGGSVSTLTIQRTQQEDSAVYLCASSYEGDRGSYEQYFGPGTRLTVT.

The chain is built from TRBV28 and TRBJ1-2; D is perhaps TRBD1 (5 bases). The V gene's germline CDR1 is MDHEN and CDR2 SYDVKM. The ends were cut back, 4 bases at V and 4 bases at J, with 16 bases in the middle. The CDR3 length is 15 residues. The CDR3 DNA reads as TGTGCCAGCAGTTCCCCACGAGAGGGGAGCTATGGCTACACCTTC. Amino acids: CASSSPREGSYGYTF.

This chain uses TRBV29-1 with TRBJ2-1; 12 positions match TRBD1. Germline V gives CDR1 SQVTM, CDR2 ANQGSEA. The trim removed 7 bases at V and 8 bases at J, leaving 9 bases unmatched. This CDR3 is built from 14 residues. The CDR3 sequence is CSASGTGGVDEQFF. CDR3 DNA sequence: TGCAGCGCTTCCGGGACAGGGGGCGTTGATGAGCAGTTCTTC.

To note about this clone: The junction does not match germline at one end; this may be a read error. The rearrangement uses TRBV14 and TRBJ2-7; no definite D call. The CDR3 totals 12 residues. Germline CDR1 is SGHDN and CDR2 is FVKESK. Here the CDR3 reads CASSLRSYEQHF. In DNA, the CDR3 is TGTGCCAGCAGCCTAAGGTCCTACGAGCAGCACTTC. Complete variable domain (other parts from reference TRBV14 and TRBJ2-7): EAGVTQFPSHSVIEKGQTVTLRCDPISGHDNLYWYRRVMGKEIKFLLHFVKESKQDESGMPNNRFLAERTGGTYSTLKVQPAELEDSGVYFCASSLRSYEQHFGPGTRLTVT.

The rearrangement joins TRBV9 to TRBJ2-7; D is possibly TRBD1 (5 bases). The V end was cut by 0 bases, the J end by 6 bases, with 10 bases between. Per germline, CDR1 SGDLS and CDR2 YYNGEE. The CDR3 runs 13 residues. The chain's CDR3 is CASSVEAGIEQYF. The CDR3 DNA follows: TGTGCCAGCAGCGTAGAAGCAGGGATCGAGCAGTACTTC. Filled out from reference TRBV9 and TRBJ2-7, the complete variable domain reads DSGVTQTPKHLITATGQRVTLRCSPRSGDLSVYWYQQSLDQGLQFLIQYYNGEERAKGNILERFSAQQFPDLHSELNLSSLELGDSALYFCASSVEAGIEQYFGPGTRLTVT.

V is TRBV5-1 and J is TRBJ2-5, with TRBD2 identical over 16 bases. Germline values: CDR1 SGHRS, CDR2 YFSETQ. Losses at the gene ends were 3 bases for V and 4 bases for J; bases not matched to a gene: 6. The CDR3 length is 17 residues. The CDR3, as DNA: TGCGCCAGCAGCTGGGGACTAGCGGGAGGGCCGGGAGAGACCCAGTACTTC. Residues: CASSWGLAGGPGETQYF.

At least ten counts were recorded for this clone. The chain employs TRBV30 and TRBJ1-1; no definite D call. Trimming took off 2 bases at V and 7 bases at J, with 11 bases between the two ends. Germline loops: CDR1 GTSNPN, CDR2 SVGIG (reference sequence). The CDR3 is 12 amino acids. CDR3 bases: TGTGCCTGGAGTAAACCTCAAGGTGAAGCTTTCTTT. Protein product: CAWSKPQGEAFF.

The V and J genes are TRBV5-1 and TRBJ2-5; 9 nucleotides agree with TRBD2. The germline gives CDR1 SGHRS, CDR2 YFSETQ. J gave up 3 bases and V 0 bases, and 6 bases lay outside the gene matches. The CDR3 runs 16 residues. The CDR3 loop reads CASSLVPSGAEETQYF. In nucleotides, the CDR3 is TGCGCCAGCAGCTTGGTGCCTAGCGGGGCAGAAGAGACCCAGTACTTC.

The gene calls are TRBV6-5 and TRBJ1-2, with 8 bases aligning to TRBD1. J gave up 4 bases and V 6 bases, and 7 bases lay outside the gene matches. Looked up from germline, CDR1 is MNHEY and CDR2 is SVGAGI. The CDR3 consists of 14 residues. The chain's CDR3 is CASSHQGAGYGYTF. The CDR3 nucleotides read TGTGCCAGCAGCCACCAGGGGGCAGGCTATGGCTACACCTTC.